The 16 T cell receptor beta chains below were found in one sample sequenced in a study of identical twins. TCRdb re-called the 5' RACE reads with MiXCR, one entry per CDR3 protein. The repertoire consists of 420,000 or so distinct CDR3 sequences, with around 18% occurring once and the leading ten covering 9% to 15%. The specimen sequenced was naive T cells sorted from blood. The source of these receptors is a man aged 50 to 60 in good health.

At least ten counts were recorded for this clonotype. V gene TRBV19 combines with J gene TRBJ2-1, with 10 bases that match TRBD2. This CDR3 region has 15 residues. Germline CDR1 reads LNHDA; CDR2 reads SQIVND (reference sequence). The V segment lost 6 bases and the J segment 3 bases; nucleotides outside the gene matches: 5. The CDR3 DNA reads TGTGCCAGTAGCCTACTAGCGGGGCACTACAATGAGCAGTTCTTC. This sequence encodes CASSLLAGHYNEQFF. Full variable domain (outside the CDR3, taken from reference TRBV19 and TRBJ2-1): DGGITQSPKYLFRKEGQNVTLSCEQNLNHDAMYWYRQDPGQGLRLIYYSQIVNDFQKGDIAEGYSVSREKKESFPLTVTSAQKNPTAFYLCASSLLAGHYNEQFFGPGTRLTVL.

This clonotype was recorded once. The chain is built from TRBV9 and TRBJ2-3; 11 bases are shared with TRBD2. The CDR3 length is 16 residues. Trimming removed 3 bases from V and 4 bases from J; junction bases left unmatched: 7. Germline values: CDR1 SGDLS, CDR2 YYNGEE. The CDR3 sequence: CASSALAGGPSDTQYF. Here the CDR3 DNA reads TGTGCCAGCAGCGCCTTAGCGGGGGGGCCCTCAGATACGCAGTATTTT.

This clonotype was observed a handful of times. The J gene is TRBJ2-5, the V gene TRBV7-9; D unresolved. The CDR3 contains 13 residues. Germline CDR1 is SEHNR and CDR2 is FQNEAQ (reference sequence). V lost 2 bases to trimming and J lost 4 bases, with 8 bases between them. The CDR3 nucleotides read TGTGCCAGCAGCTTAAGCCGGGCAGAGACCCAGTACTTC. Translated: CASSLSRAETQYF.

The rearrangement links TRBV7-9 to TRBJ1-2; 7 nucleotides agree with TRBD1. The germline gives CDR1 SEHNR, CDR2 FQNEAQ (reference sequence). This CDR3 has 14 residues. The trim removed 5 bases at V and 4 bases at J, leaving 7 bases unmatched. The CDR3 DNA sequence: TGTGCCAGCAGCAAAGAACAGGGGTTCTATGGCTACACCTTC. This codes for CASSKEQGFYGYTF.

This clonotype was seen a handful of times. The genes are TRBV10-3 and TRBJ1-1; D is unclear. Per the germline V gene, CDR1 is ENHRY and CDR2 is SYGVKD. CDR3 length: 12 amino acids. V lost 10 bases, J lost 8 bases, and 17 bases lay in between. CDR3 bases: TGTGCCACCCACTCAGCTACATGCGAAGCTTTCTTT. This translates into CATHSATCEAFF.

This clonotype has at least ten counts. V is TRBV9 and J is TRBJ1-6, with 8 bases lining up with TRBD1. CDR1 and CDR2 (germline): SGDLS, YYNGEE. This CDR3 has 15 residues. The junction had 2 bases not matched to a gene; V was cut back by 0 bases and J by 6 bases. The chain's CDR3 is CASSVEGQGNSPLHF. CDR3 DNA sequence: TGTGCCAGCAGCGTAGAAGGACAGGGTAATTCACCCCTCCACTTT.

This clonotype came up many times. V and J are TRBV7-6 and TRBJ2-2, with unresolved D. This CDR3 contains 14 residues. Trimming stripped 3 bases from V and 2 bases from J, with 7 bases between. Germline CDR1 SGHVS, CDR2 FNYEAQ. The CDR3 DNA reads TGTGCCAGCAGCTTGGATACAAACACCGGGGAGCTGTTTTTT. As protein: CASSLDTNTGELFF.

The J gene is TRBJ2-1, the V gene TRBV7-3; D not resolved. Germline V CDR1 and CDR2: SGHTA, FQGTGA. CDR3 size: 11 residues. V lost 5 bases to trimming and J lost 5 bases, with 4 bases between them. CDR3 residues: CASSEHNEQFF. The DNA of the CDR3 is TGTGCCAGCAGCGAGCACAATGAGCAGTTCTTC. Looking up the rest from reference TRBV7-3 and TRBJ2-1 gives the full variable domain: GAGVSQTPSNKVTEKGKYVELRCDPISGHTALYWYRQSLGQGPEFLIYFQGTGAADDSGLPNDRFFAVRPEGSVSTLKIQRTERGDSAVYLCASSEHNEQFFGPGTRLTVL.

In this sample, this clonotype turned up a few times. The junction does not match germline at one end; this may be a read error. V usage is TRBV20-1 and J usage is TRBJ1-3, with D tentatively TRBD1 (6 bases). This CDR3 spans 14 amino acids. CDR1 is DFQATT and CDR2 is SNEGSKA in the germline V gene (reference sequence). The CDR3 nucleotides read TGCAGTGCTATACAGGGAGTAACTGGAAACACCACATATTTT. It encodes CSAIQGVTGNTTYF.

This clonotype was detected only a few times. This chain connects TRBV27 to TRBJ2-2, with D perhaps matching TRBD1 or TRBD2 (6 bases each). There are 14 residues in the CDR3. Trimming stripped 7 bases from V and 6 bases from J, with 15 bases between. In germline, CDR1 is MNHEY, CDR2 SMNVEV (reference sequence). The CDR3 spells CASNVVGGPGELFF. For the CDR3, the DNA is TGTGCCAGCAATGTCGTCGGGGGCCCCGGGGAGCTGTTTTTT.

This sequence joins TRBV4-3 and TRBJ1-2, with D unclear. The CDR3 contains 13 residues. CDR1 and CDR2 (germline): LGHNA, YSLEER. Trimming removed 0 bases from V and 5 bases from J, with 7 bases in between. The CDR3 region is CASSQDLRYGYTF. CDR3 in DNA: TGCGCCAGCAGCCAAGATCTCCGTTATGGCTACACCTTC.

Worth noting for this clonotype: One end of the junction fails to match germline, which may point to a read error. The chain is built from TRBV12-3 or TRBV12-4 and TRBJ2-4; 8 bases agree with TRBD1. The CDR3 has 16 amino acids. For the CDR3, the DNA is TGTTCCAGCAGTTTTCCTCAGGGGGCTTCTGCAAACATTCAGTACTTC. It is translated as CSSSFPQGASANIQYF.

This clonotype has a handful of counts. This chain joins TRBV7-2 and TRBJ2-1, with TRBD1 as a possible D gene (5 bases). Deletions cut 5 bases from V and 4 bases from J, with 15 bases between. Germline CDR1 SGHTA, CDR2 FQGNSA. The CDR3 loop spans 15 amino acids. The CDR3 protein is CASSPRALTYNEQFF. CDR3 bases: TGTGCCAGCAGCCCCAGGGCCCTGACGTACAATGAGCAGTTCTTC.

In this sample, this clonotype turned up a few times. The gene calls are TRBV6-5 and TRBJ2-5; TRBD2 aligns across 7 bases. CDR3 size: 18 residues. Germline V lookup: CDR1 MNHEY, CDR2 SVGAGI. After removal of 0 bases from V and 4 bases from J, the junction contained 14 bases not matched to a gene. CDR3 nucleotides: TGTGCCAGCAGTTACTCTCCCCTGGACTGGCGGGAGTCAGAGACCCAGTACTTC. It is translated as CASSYSPLDWRESETQYF.

Remarks on this clonotype: One junction end does not reproduce the germline sequence, and a read error may be involved. The chain couples TRBV6-2 or TRBV6-3 to TRBJ1-5; no firm D call. This CDR3 comprises 15 residues. The V gene's germline CDR1 is MNHEY and CDR2 SVGEGT. The CDR3 nucleotides read TGTGCCAGCAGTTACCCCACGTCCCGAAATCATCCCCAGCATTTT. Its protein is CASSYPTSRNHPQHF.

This clonotype was seen at least ten times. The V call is TRBV10-3, the J call TRBJ2-3; perhaps TRBD1 as D (5 bases). CDR1 is ENHRY and CDR2 is SYGVKD in the germline V gene. Trimming removed 7 bases from V and 3 bases from J, with 14 bases in between. CDR3 size: 14 residues. DNA of the CDR3: TGTGCCATCAAGGGGCACGGGTCGACAGATACGCAGTATTTT. As protein: CAIKGHGSTDTQYF.